The clone carrying this TCR beta chain has just a few counts. Its specificity is unknown. Assay used: immunoSEQ multiplex PCR; TCRdb lists only in-frame clones, some missing. This table holds 60,000 to 100,000 clones, roughly 87% found once. This sample stems from a study of T cell responses to AZD1222 COVID-19 vaccine. Notes on the study in general: Vaccine-associated CD4 TCRs ranged over spike, dominating at 160-218 and 743-854.

J was trimmed by 6 bases and V by 5 bases; bases with no gene match: 6. Per the germline V gene, CDR1 is SGHDN and CDR2 is FVKESK. CDR3 size: 13 residues. This TCR came from an adult in good health. This sequence joins TRBV14 and TRBJ1-1; the match to TRBD1 covers 7 bases. The sequencing used peripheral blood, collected on day 0 of AZD1222 vaccination. This chain's CDR3 is CASSYHRGAEAFF. In nucleotides, the CDR3 is TGTGCCAGCAGCTACCACAGGGGAGCTGAAGCTTTCTTT.